The rows below give T cell receptor beta chains drawn from one sample of a study of T cell responses to AZD1222 COVID-19 vaccine. Only in-frame clones appear in the TCRdb table, and some are missing; sequencing was by immunoSEQ multiplex PCR. Found here are roughly 130,000 clones, roughly nine tenths of them singletons; the top ten hold approximately 3.8%. Sequencing used peripheral blood, obtained 28 days after the second AZD1222 dose. Every receptor here comes from an adult who received the AZD1222 COVID-19 vaccine. Both conserved end residues are part of each CDR3. Fields, in order: V gene, CDR3 length, J gene, D gene, clone size, CDR3 DNA, CDR3 protein. The D gene is left open where the match is weak. Some rows have no size entry. The others give once, few or many, or a class for an expanded clone.

v_gene: TRBV7-6
len: 15
j_gene: TRBJ2-7
d_gene: TRBD2
abundance: NA
CDR3nt: TGTGCCAGCAGCTTACGTGCGGGGGATCTCTACGAGCAGTACTTC
CDR3aa: CASSLRAGDLYEQYF

v_gene: TRBV7-2
len: 12
j_gene: TRBJ1-1
d_gene: NA
abundance: NA
CDR3nt: TGTGCCAGCAGCGACAAGAACACTGAAGCTTTCTTT
CDR3aa: CASSDKNTEAFF

v_gene: TRBV4-2
len: 19
j_gene: TRBJ2-2
d_gene: TRBD2
abundance: NA
CDR3nt: TGTGCCAGCAGCCAAGGCCCCCAGAGCGGGAGTTTTGACACCGGGGAGCTGTTTTTT
CDR3aa: CASSQGPQSGSFDTGELFF

v_gene: TRBV6-5
len: 13
j_gene: TRBJ2-6
d_gene: NA
abundance: NA
CDR3nt: TGTGCCAGCTACTCGCCTGGGGCCAACGTCCTGACTTTC
CDR3aa: CASYSPGANVLTF

v_gene: TRBV5-4
len: 15
j_gene: TRBJ2-1
d_gene: TRBD2
abundance: NA
CDR3nt: TGTGCCAGCAGCTTGGACGGGAGGCCAGACAATGAGCAGTTCTTC
CDR3aa: CASSLDGRPDNEQFF

v_gene: TRBV5-1
len: 14
j_gene: TRBJ1-2
d_gene: NA
abundance: NA
CDR3nt: TGCGCCAGCAGCGACAGAAGGTTGGGATATGGCTACACCTTC
CDR3aa: CASSDRRLGYGYTF

v_gene: TRBV2
len: 13
j_gene: TRBJ2-7
d_gene: TRBD1
abundance: NA
CDR3nt: TGTGCCGGGGGCACAGGGGGGAACTACGAGCAGTACTTC
CDR3aa: CAGGTGGNYEQYF

v_gene: TRBV21-1
len: 9
j_gene: TRBJ1-1
d_gene: NA
abundance: NA
CDR3nt: TGTGCCAGCCTCAGGGAAGCTTTCTTT
CDR3aa: CASLREAFF

v_gene: TRBV6-1
len: 14
j_gene: TRBJ2-5
d_gene: TRBD2
abundance: NA
CDR3nt: TGTGCCAGCTCTCAGCGGGGGGGTTCAGAGACCCAGTACTTC
CDR3aa: CASSQRGGSETQYF

v_gene: TRBV12-3/TRBV12-4
len: 13
j_gene: TRBJ1-1
d_gene: NA
abundance: NA
CDR3nt: TGTGCCAGCAGTCTCGGGCCCAACACTGGAGCTTTCTTT
CDR3aa: CASSLGPNTGAFF

v_gene: TRBV6-5
len: 15
j_gene: TRBJ2-7
d_gene: TRBD1
abundance: NA
CDR3nt: TGTGCCAGCCAATTACAGGGGGCGAGCTCCTACGAGCAGTACTTC
CDR3aa: CASQLQGASSYEQYF

v_gene: TRBV11-2
len: 17
j_gene: TRBJ1-1
d_gene: NA
abundance: once
CDR3nt: TGTGCCAGCAGCTTAACGACAGCAAAAAAATTTTACACTGAAGCTTTCTTT
CDR3aa: CASSLTTAKKFYTEAFF

v_gene: TRBV2
len: 13
j_gene: TRBJ2-7
d_gene: NA
abundance: NA
CDR3nt: TGTGCCAGCAGTGAATTCCCAGGGTACGAGCAGTACTTC
CDR3aa: CASSEFPGYEQYF

v_gene: TRBV24-1
len: 14
j_gene: TRBJ2-3
d_gene: NA
abundance: NA
CDR3nt: TGTGCCACCAGCAAACCTGGAGCTTCGGATACGCAGTATTTT
CDR3aa: CATSKPGASDTQYF

v_gene: TRBV2
len: 17
j_gene: TRBJ2-7
d_gene: TRBD2
abundance: NA
CDR3nt: TGTGCCAGCAGTGAAGCGCCTAGCGGGGGATACTCCTACGAGCAGTACTTC
CDR3aa: CASSEAPSGGYSYEQYF

v_gene: TRBV5-1
len: 12
j_gene: TRBJ1-1
d_gene: NA
abundance: NA
CDR3nt: TGCGCCAGCAGCCCTCCAAACACTGAAGCTTTCTTT
CDR3aa: CASSPPNTEAFF

v_gene: TRBV16
len: 13
j_gene: TRBJ2-1
d_gene: NA
abundance: NA
CDR3nt: TGTGCCAGCAGCCAGTCACAGTACAATGAGCAGTTCTTC
CDR3aa: CASSQSQYNEQFF

v_gene: TRBV10-3
len: 14
j_gene: TRBJ2-2
d_gene: NA
abundance: NA
CDR3nt: TGTGCCGCATCCCGGGACATGAACACCGGGGAGCTGTTTTTT
CDR3aa: CAASRDMNTGELFF

v_gene: TRBV29-1
len: 15
j_gene: TRBJ2-5
d_gene: NA
abundance: NA
CDR3nt: TGCAGCGTTGAAAGGCCCCACAGGGAACAAGAGACCCAGTACTTC
CDR3aa: CSVERPHREQETQYF

v_gene: TRBV7-3
len: 15
j_gene: TRBJ2-7
d_gene: TRBD2
abundance: NA
CDR3nt: TGTGCCAGCAGCTTCTTAGCGGGGGGCGACTACGAGCAGTACTTC
CDR3aa: CASSFLAGGDYEQYF

v_gene: TRBV7-9
len: 14
j_gene: TRBJ1-1
d_gene: NA
abundance: NA
CDR3nt: TGTGCCAGCAGCTTGAGTCAGACGAACACTGAAGCTTTCTTT
CDR3aa: CASSLSQTNTEAFF

v_gene: TRBV15
len: 15
j_gene: TRBJ1-1
d_gene: TRBD1
abundance: NA
CDR3nt: TGTGCCACCAGCAGAACCACAGGGGTTTTTACTGAAGCTTTCTTT
CDR3aa: CATSRTTGVFTEAFF

v_gene: TRBV27
len: 15
j_gene: TRBJ2-7
d_gene: TRBD1
abundance: NA
CDR3nt: TGTGCCAGCAGTCCGAGGGACAGGGGTATGTACGAGCAGTACTTC
CDR3aa: CASSPRDRGMYEQYF

v_gene: TRBV18
len: 16
j_gene: TRBJ2-5
d_gene: NA
abundance: once
CDR3nt: TGTGCCAGCTCACCCCCGAACCACATGGGCCAAGAGACCCAGTACTTC
CDR3aa: CASSPPNHMGQETQYF

v_gene: TRBV12-5
len: 18
j_gene: TRBJ1-1
d_gene: TRBD1
abundance: once
CDR3nt: TGTGCTAGTGGTTTGGTCCTCGGCAGGGGGATTATGAACACTGAAGCTTTCTTT
CDR3aa: CASGLVLGRGIMNTEAFF

v_gene: TRBV6-2/TRBV6-3
len: 14
j_gene: TRBJ2-7
d_gene: NA
abundance: NA
CDR3nt: TGTGCCAGCAGTTACGGTGACAGTACCCACGAGCAGTACTTC
CDR3aa: CASSYGDSTHEQYF

v_gene: TRBV5-4
len: 14
j_gene: TRBJ2-3
d_gene: NA
abundance: NA
CDR3nt: TGTGCCAGCAGCTCTCCCCCCACCGGAGATACGCAGTATTTT
CDR3aa: CASSSPPTGDTQYF